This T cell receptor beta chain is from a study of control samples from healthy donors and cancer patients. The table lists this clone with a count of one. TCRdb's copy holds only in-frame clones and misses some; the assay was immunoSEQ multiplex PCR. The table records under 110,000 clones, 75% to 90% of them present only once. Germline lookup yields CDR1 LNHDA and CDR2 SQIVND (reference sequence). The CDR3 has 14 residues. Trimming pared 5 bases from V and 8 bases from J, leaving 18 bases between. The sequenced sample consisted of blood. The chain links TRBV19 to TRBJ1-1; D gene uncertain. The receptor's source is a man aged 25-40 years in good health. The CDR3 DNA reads TGTGCCAGTAGTGTGGGGTACCCCCAAAAAGAAGCTTTCTTT. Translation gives CASSVGYPQKEAFF.